These T cell receptor beta chains were read from a single sample in a study of cytotoxic CD8 clonotypes in ibrutinib-treated CLL. Using immunoSEQ multiplex PCR, the repertoire was profiled, and TCRdb retains in-frame clones only, with some absent. The sample records 250,000 to 350,000 clones, around 77% being singletons. This sample comprised PBMCs, obtained at disease progression, from a patient treated with ibrutinib. Receptors were obtained from a human donor with chronic lymphocytic leukemia. Both conserved end residues are part of each CDR3. A D gene is named only where the DNA matches it firmly. Where a row states a size, it is once, few, many or the class of an expanded clone; other rows omit it.

v_call	cdr3_length	d_call	j_call	clone_size	cdr3_aa	cdr3_nt
TRBV6-5	13	TRBD1	TRBJ2-7	few	CASRNRGVREQYF	TGTGCCAGCAGGAACAGGGGAGTTCGCGAGCAGTACTTC
TRBV6-6	14	-	TRBJ2-1	-	CASSQGMQRHEQFF	TGTGCCAGCAGTCAGGGGATGCAGCGGCATGAGCAGTTCTTC
TRBV9	15	TRBD1	TRBJ2-7	-	CASSITGQDTTRPYF	TGTGCCAGCAGCATAACGGGACAGGATACTACGAGACCGTACTTC
TRBV27	13	-	TRBJ2-7	-	CASSLGISYEQYF	TGTGCCAGCAGTTTAGGTATTTCCTACGAGCAGTACTTC
TRBV9	15	TRBD2	TRBJ2-1	-	CASSPGGGTSDEQFF	TGTGCCAGCAGCCCCGGGGGGGGGACTAGCGATGAGCAGTTCTTC
TRBV27	14	-	TRBJ2-1	-	CASSLSWTDNEQFF	TGTGCCAGCAGTTTATCGTGGACCGACAATGAGCAGTTCTTC
TRBV4-1	16	TRBD1	TRBJ1-4	once	CASSQDRPGGREKLFF	TGCGCCAGCAGCCAAGACAGGCCAGGGGGTCGTGAAAAACTGTTTTTT
TRBV4-1	17	TRBD2	TRBJ2-5	-	CASSQLGRAHPQETQYF	TGCGCCAGCAGCCAATTGGGGAGGGCCCACCCCCAAGAGACCCAGTACTTC
TRBV5-1	16	TRBD1	TRBJ1-2	-	CASSLHPGTGGDGYTF	TGCGCCAGCAGCCTACACCCCGGGACAGGGGGCGATGGCTACACCTTC
TRBV6-5	14	TRBD2	TRBJ2-5	-	CASSYKTSRKTQYF	TGTGCCAGCAGTTATAAGACTAGCAGAAAGACCCAGTACTTC
TRBV7-2	13	-	TRBJ2-1	few	CASSLIRPGEQFF	TGTGCCAGCAGCTTAATCAGGCCGGGGGAGCAGTTCTTC
TRBV28	15	TRBD1	TRBJ2-5	-	CASSFPGQGLETQYF	TGTGCCAGCAGTTTCCCGGGACAGGGGCTTGAGACCCAGTACTTC
TRBV9	15	-	TRBJ2-7	few	CASSVGDGSSYEQYF	TGTGCCAGCAGCGTAGGGGACGGTAGTTCCTACGAGCAGTACTTC
TRBV5-1	14	-	TRBJ2-7	-	CASSTRTPASEQYF	TGCGCCAGCAGCACGCGGACGCCTGCCTCCGAGCAGTACTTC
TRBV29-1	13	-	TRBJ1-2	-	CSVEVATHYGYTF	TGCAGCGTTGAAGTAGCGACGCACTATGGCTACACCTTC
TRBV5-1	16	TRBD1	TRBJ1-3	-	CASSFGTAISGNTIYF	TGCGCCAGCAGCTTCGGGACAGCGATTTCTGGAAACACCATATATTTT
TRBV27	15	-	TRBJ2-3	-	CASSLSISVGDTQYF	TGTGCCAGCAGTTTATCGATCTCCGTCGGGGATACGCAGTATTTT
TRBV7-8	13	TRBD2	TRBJ2-7	-	CASSLAGGFEQYF	TGTGCCAGCAGCTTGGCGGGAGGTTTCGAGCAGTACTTC
TRBV5-1	13	TRBD1	TRBJ2-7	-	CASSPYQQGAVIF	TGCGCCAGCAGCCCCTATCAACAGGGGGCCGTAATCTTC
TRBV4-1	14	-	TRBJ2-4	-	CASSLSDGKNIQYF	TGCGCCAGCAGCCTCTCGGACGGCAAAAACATTCAGTACTTC
TRBV5-1	14	TRBD1	TRBJ2-7	-	CASSWRTGSYEQYF	TGCGCCAGCAGCTGGAGGACAGGCAGCTACGAGCAGTACTTC
TRBV9	14	-	TRBJ1-2	-	CASSGLNSGVGYTF	TGTGCCAGCAGCGGATTAAATAGCGGGGTTGGCTACACCTTC
TRBV5-8	14	-	TRBJ2-5	-	CASSDPGVQETQYF	TGTGCCAGCAGCGACCCGGGGGTACAAGAGACCCAGTACTTC
TRBV18	14	-	TRBJ2-2	few	CASSPFEGAGELFF	TGTGCCAGCTCACCTTTCGAGGGGGCCGGGGAGCTGTTTTTT
TRBV7-8	15	-	TRBJ2-4	-	CASSLGTGTLNIQYF	TGTGCCAGCAGCTTAGGAACCGGGACTTTGAACATTCAGTACTTC
TRBV5-6	13	-	TRBJ2-7	-	CASSLGPLGEQYF	TGTGCCAGCAGCTTGGGTCCGCTAGGCGAGCAGTACTTC
TRBV5-4	12	-	TRBJ1-1	few	CASSFGQFEAFF	TGTGCCAGCAGCTTTGGACAGTTTGAAGCTTTCTTT
TRBV28	12	-	TRBJ1-1	-	CASSFFNTEAFF	TGTGCCAGCAGTTTTTTTAACACTGAAGCTTTCTTT